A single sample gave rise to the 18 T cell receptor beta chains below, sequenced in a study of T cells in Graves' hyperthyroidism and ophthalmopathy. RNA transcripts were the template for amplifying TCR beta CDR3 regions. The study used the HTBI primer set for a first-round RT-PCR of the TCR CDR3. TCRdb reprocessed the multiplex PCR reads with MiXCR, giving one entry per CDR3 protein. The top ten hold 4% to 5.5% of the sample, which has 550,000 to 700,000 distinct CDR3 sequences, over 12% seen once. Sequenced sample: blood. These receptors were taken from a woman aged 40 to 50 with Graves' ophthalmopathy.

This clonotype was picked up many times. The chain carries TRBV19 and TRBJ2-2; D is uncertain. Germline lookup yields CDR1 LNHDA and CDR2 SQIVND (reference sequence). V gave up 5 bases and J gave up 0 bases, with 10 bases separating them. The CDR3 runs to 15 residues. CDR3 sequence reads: CASSFWSSNTGELFF. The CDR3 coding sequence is TGTGCCAGTAGTTTTTGGTCCTCGAACACCGGGGAGCTGTTTTTT. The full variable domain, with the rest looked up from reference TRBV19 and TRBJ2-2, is DGGITQSPKYLFRKEGQNVTLSCEQNLNHDAMYWYRQDPGQGLRLIYYSQIVNDFQKGDIAEGYSVSREKKESFPLTVTSAQKNPTAFYLCASSFWSSNTGELFFGEGSRLTVL.

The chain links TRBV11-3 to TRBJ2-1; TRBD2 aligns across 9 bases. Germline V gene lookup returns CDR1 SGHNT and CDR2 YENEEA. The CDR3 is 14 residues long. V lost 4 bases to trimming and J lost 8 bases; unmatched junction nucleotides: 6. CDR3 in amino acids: CASSWAGGDHEQFF. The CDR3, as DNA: TGTGCCAGCAGCTGGGCGGGAGGGGATCATGAGCAGTTCTTC. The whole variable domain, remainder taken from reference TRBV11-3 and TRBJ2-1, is EAGVVQSPRYKIIEKKQPVAFWCNPISGHNTLYWYLQNLGQGPELLIRYENEEAVDDSQLPKDRFSAERLKGVDSTLKIQPAELGDSAVYLCASSWAGGDHEQFFGPGTRLTVL.

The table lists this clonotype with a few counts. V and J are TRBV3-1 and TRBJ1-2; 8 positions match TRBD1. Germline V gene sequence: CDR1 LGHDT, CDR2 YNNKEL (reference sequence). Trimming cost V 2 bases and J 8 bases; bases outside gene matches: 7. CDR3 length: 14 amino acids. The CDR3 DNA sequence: TGTGCCAGCAGCCAAAACCCGACAGGGGTCGGCTACACCTTC. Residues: CASSQNPTGVGYTF.

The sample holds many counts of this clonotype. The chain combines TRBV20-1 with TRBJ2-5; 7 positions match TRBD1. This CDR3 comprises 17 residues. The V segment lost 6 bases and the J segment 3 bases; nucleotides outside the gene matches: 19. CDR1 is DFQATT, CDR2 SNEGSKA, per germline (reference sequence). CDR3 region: CSAIGLVLTGWEETQYF. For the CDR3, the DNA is TGCAGTGCGATCGGGCTAGTATTGACAGGGTGGGAAGAGACCCAGTACTTC.

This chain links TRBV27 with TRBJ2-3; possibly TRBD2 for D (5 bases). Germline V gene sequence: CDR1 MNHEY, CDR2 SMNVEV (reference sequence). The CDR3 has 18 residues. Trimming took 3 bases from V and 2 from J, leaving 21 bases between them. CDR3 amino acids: CASSFGNGGSAVTDTQYF. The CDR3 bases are TGTGCCAGCAGTTTCGGTAACGGAGGCTCGGCGGTCACAGATACGCAGTATTTT.

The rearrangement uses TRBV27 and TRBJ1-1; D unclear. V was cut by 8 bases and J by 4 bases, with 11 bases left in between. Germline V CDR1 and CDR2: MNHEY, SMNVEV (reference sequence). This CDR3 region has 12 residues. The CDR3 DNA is TGTGCCAGCGGTCAGGTCGGCACTGAAGCTTTCTTT. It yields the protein CASGQVGTEAFF.

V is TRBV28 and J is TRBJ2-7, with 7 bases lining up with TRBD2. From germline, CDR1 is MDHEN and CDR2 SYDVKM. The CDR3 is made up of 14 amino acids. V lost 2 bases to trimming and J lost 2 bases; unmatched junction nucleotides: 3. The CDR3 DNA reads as TGTGCCAGCAGTTTAATGGGGGGGACCTACGAGCAGTACTTC. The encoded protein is CASSLMGGTYEQYF.

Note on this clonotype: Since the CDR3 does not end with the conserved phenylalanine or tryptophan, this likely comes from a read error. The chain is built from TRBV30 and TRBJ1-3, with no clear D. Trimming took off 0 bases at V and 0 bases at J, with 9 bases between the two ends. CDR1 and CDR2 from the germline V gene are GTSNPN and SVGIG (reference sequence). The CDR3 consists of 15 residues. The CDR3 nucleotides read TGTGCCTGGAGTGTAGGTCCGAACTCTGGAAACACCATATATTCT. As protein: CAWSVGPNSGNTIYS.

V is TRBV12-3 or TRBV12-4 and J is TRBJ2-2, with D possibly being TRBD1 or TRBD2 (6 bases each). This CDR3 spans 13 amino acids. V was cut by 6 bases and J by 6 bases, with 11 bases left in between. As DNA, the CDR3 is TGTGCCAGCAGCATAGGGGGGTCCGGGGAGCTGTTTTTT. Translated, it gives CASSIGGSGELFF.

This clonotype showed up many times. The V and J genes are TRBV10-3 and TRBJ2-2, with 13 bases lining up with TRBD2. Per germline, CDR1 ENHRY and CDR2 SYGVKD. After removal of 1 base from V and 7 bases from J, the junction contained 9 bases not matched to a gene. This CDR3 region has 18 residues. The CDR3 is CAISELPGLAGVVGELFF. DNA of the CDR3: TGTGCCATCAGTGAGTTACCCGGACTAGCGGGAGTGGTCGGGGAGCTGTTTTTT.

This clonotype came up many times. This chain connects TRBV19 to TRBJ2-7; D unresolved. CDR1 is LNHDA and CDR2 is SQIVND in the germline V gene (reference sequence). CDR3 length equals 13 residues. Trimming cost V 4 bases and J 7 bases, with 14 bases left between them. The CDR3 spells CASSTNLGSEQYF. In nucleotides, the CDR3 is TGTGCCAGTAGTACGAACCTCGGTTCTGAGCAGTACTTC.

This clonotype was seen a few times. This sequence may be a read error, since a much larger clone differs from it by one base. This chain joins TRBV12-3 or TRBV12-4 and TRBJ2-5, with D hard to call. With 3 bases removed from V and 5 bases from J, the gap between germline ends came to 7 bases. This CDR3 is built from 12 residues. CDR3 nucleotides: TGTGCCAGCAGTTTTTTTGGTGAGACCCAGTACTTC. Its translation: CASSFFGETQYF.

The chain's CDR3 is CSARISSGVSSYEQYF. The CDR3 bases are TGCAGTGCTAGAATATCTAGCGGGGTAAGCTCCTACGAGCAGTACTTC. This chain joins TRBV20-1 and TRBJ2-7; the match to TRBD2 covers 9 bases. The germline V gene has CDR1 DFQATT and CDR2 SNEGSKA (reference sequence). This CDR3 has 16 residues. Trimming removed 2 bases from V and 0 bases from J; junction bases left unmatched: 8.

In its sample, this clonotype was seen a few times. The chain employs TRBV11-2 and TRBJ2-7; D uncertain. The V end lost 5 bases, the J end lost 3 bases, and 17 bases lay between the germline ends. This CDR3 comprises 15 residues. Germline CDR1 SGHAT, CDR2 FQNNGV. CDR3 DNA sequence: TGTGCCAGCAGCCACCCTCTTGCCATGTACTACGAGCAGTACTTC. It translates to CASSHPLAMYYEQYF.

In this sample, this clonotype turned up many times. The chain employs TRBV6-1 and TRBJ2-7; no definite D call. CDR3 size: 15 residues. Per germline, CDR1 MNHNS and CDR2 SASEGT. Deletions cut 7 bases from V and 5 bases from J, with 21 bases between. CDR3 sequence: CASTQLSNPRDEQYF. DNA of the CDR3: TGTGCCAGCACTCAACTCAGCAACCCCAGAGACGAGCAGTACTTC.

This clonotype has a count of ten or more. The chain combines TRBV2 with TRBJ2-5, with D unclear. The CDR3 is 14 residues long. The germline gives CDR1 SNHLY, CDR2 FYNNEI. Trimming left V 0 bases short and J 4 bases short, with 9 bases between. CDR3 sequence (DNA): TGTGCCAGCAGTGAAGCGCACCCCCCAGAGACCCAGTACTTC. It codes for CASSEAHPPETQYF. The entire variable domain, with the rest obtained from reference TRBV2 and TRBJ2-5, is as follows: EPEVTQTPSHQVTQMGQEVILRCVPISNHLYFYWYRQILGQKVEFLVSFYNNEISEKSEIFDDQFSVERPDGSNFTLKIRSTKLEDSAMYFCASSEAHPPETQYFGPGTRLLVL.

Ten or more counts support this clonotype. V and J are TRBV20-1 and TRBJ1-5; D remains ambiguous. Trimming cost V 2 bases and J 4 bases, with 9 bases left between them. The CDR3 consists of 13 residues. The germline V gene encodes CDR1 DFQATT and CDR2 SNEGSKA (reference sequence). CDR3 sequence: CSARQVGNQPQHF. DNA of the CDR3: TGCAGTGCTAGACAGGTGGGGAATCAGCCCCAGCATTTT.

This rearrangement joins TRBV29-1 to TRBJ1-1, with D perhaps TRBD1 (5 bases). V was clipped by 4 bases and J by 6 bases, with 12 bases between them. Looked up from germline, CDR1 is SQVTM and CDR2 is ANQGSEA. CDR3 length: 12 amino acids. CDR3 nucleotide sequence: TGCAGCGTTGTATCCAGGGATGCTGAAGCTTTCTTT. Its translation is CSVVSRDAEAFF.